The clone carrying this T cell receptor gamma chain has only a few counts. Its antigen is unknown. The TCRdb protein, from a much larger clone, departs from this DNA's translation at residue 9, likely by read error; the protein shown derives from the DNA. The source of the sample is a study of γδ T cells in repeated Plasmodium falciparum infection. Overall study context: Each infection was followed by sampling at 21 days, plus baseline and some pre-infection draws.

The CDR3 runs 17 residues. Germline loops: CDR1 GITISATS, CDR2 ISYDGTV (reference sequence). TCRdb reapplied CATT to the multiplex PCR reads. The data show several thousand gamma-chain clones, with 3.4% seen just once and under 35% held by the top ten. Gammadelta T cells were flow-sorted from PBMC into Vgamma9/Vdelta2+ and Vdelta2-negative populations for bulk analysis. Study conclusions and caveats: Many TCRgamma sequences overlapped between individuals in stable Vgamma9/Vdelta2+ repertoires.

Sequenced: gamma-delta T cells from blood. This chain links TRGV9 with TRGJP. The sequence was collected from a pool of human donors (malaria-infected and uninfected, not separated). Written as DNA, the CDR3 is TGTGCCTTGTGGGAGGTGACTCAAGGGTTGGGCAAAAAAATCAAGGTATTT. It encodes CALWEVTQGLGKKIKVF.